The 22 T cell receptor beta chains below come from one sample, sequenced in a study of neoadjuvant anti-PD-1 for oral cavity cancer. Time point indicated: after neoadjuvant nivolumab, at surgical resection. Libraries were prepared by immunoSEQ multiplex PCR; TCRdb keeps only in-frame clonotypes and omits some of them. This table has 9,500 to 15,000 clones, less than 80% appearing once. The sequencing used PBMCs, collected after nivolumab (anti-PD-1) treatment. These TCRs come from a person aged 35 to 85 with oral cavity squamous cell carcinoma.

The rearrangement joins TRBV6-5 to TRBJ1-2; D is ambiguous. This CDR3 comprises 14 residues. Germline V gene data show CDR1 as MNHEY and CDR2 as SVGAGI. Trimming took off 2 bases at V and 6 bases at J, with 13 bases between the two ends. CDR3 DNA sequence: TGTGCCAGCAGTTACAGTGGCGCGAGTGATGGCTACACCTTC. It encodes CASSYSGASDGYTF.

This chain connects TRBV19 to TRBJ2-1, with D hard to call. CDR3 size: 12 residues. CDR1 LNHDA and CDR2 SQIVND come from the germline V gene (reference sequence). Between the trimmed V and J ends, which lost 3 bases and 5 bases, there was a span of 5 bases. The chain's CDR3 is CASSIINNEQFF. Here the CDR3 DNA reads TGTGCCAGTAGTATTATAAACAATGAGCAGTTCTTC. The variable domain in full, with the rest retrieved from reference TRBV19 and TRBJ2-1, is DGGITQSPKYLFRKEGQNVTLSCEQNLNHDAMYWYRQDPGQGLRLIYYSQIVNDFQKGDIAEGYSVSREKKESFPLTVTSAQKNPTAFYLCASSIINNEQFFGPGTRLTVL.

The chain employs TRBV5-5 and TRBJ1-3; D perhaps matches TRBD1 (5 bases). Trimming shortened V by 4 bases and J by 1 base, and 15 bases separated the two germline ends. There are 16 residues in the CDR3. Germline assignment: CDR1 SGHKS and CDR2 YYEKEE (reference sequence). The CDR3: CASSQGVPSSGNTIYF. For the CDR3, the DNA is TGTGCCAGCAGCCAAGGGGTTCCCTCATCTGGAAACACCATATATTTT.

The CDR3 coding sequence is TGTGCCAGCAGACGGACTAGCGGGGGGGGCGAGTACTTC. It encodes CASRRTSGGGEYF. This chain uses TRBV6-5 with TRBJ2-5; TRBD2 agrees at 15 bases. CDR1 is MNHEY and CDR2 is SVGAGI in the germline V gene. CDR3 length equals 13 residues. Unmatched junction bases numbered 5, after V lost 6 bases and J lost 12 bases.

V usage is TRBV5-1 and J usage is TRBJ1-3; TRBD1 matches 7 bases. V gave up 4 bases and J gave up 0 bases; unmatched junction bases: 7. This CDR3 is built from 16 residues. Germline CDR1 reads SGHRS; CDR2 reads YFSETQ. DNA for the CDR3: TGCGCCAGCAGCACGGACAGGTCGAGCTCTGGAAACACCATATATTTT. Translated: CASSTDRSSSGNTIYF.

This chain uses TRBV6-1 with TRBJ1-5, with TRBD1 identical over 7 bases. Germline V lookup: CDR1 MNHNS, CDR2 SASEGT. The CDR3 runs to 20 residues. Germline trimming cut 3 bases from V and 0 bases from J; bases unmatched to any gene: 17. CDR3 coding DNA: TGTGCCAGCAGTGAGACGACAGGGCCAGTCGGATATAGTAGCAATCAGCCCCAGCATTTT. Protein product: CASSETTGPVGYSSNQPQHF.

A single count supports this clone. This sequence joins TRBV18 and TRBJ1-1; D uncertain. This CDR3 region has 14 residues. CDR1 is KGHSH, CDR2 LQKENI, per germline. Trimming removed 3 bases from V and 4 bases from J, with 12 bases in between. The CDR3 bases are TGTGCCAGCTCACCGCGGAGAATAGGCACTGAAGCTTTCTTT. Protein sequence: CASSPRRIGTEAFF.

The chain joins TRBV19 to TRBJ2-7, with unresolved D. Germline CDR1 reads LNHDA; CDR2 reads SQIVND (reference sequence). The CDR3 contains 13 residues. Trimming took 4 bases from V and 3 from J, leaving 10 bases between them. In DNA form, the CDR3 reads TGTGCCAGTAGTAGGGCCCTCAGCTACGAGCAGTACTTC. It codes for CASSRALSYEQYF.

The chain combines TRBV5-4 with TRBJ2-3, with 7 bases fitting TRBD1. Germline CDR1 and CDR2: SGHNT and YYREEE (reference sequence). V gave up 7 bases and J gave up 4 bases; unmatched junction bases: 12. This CDR3 is built from 15 residues. The CDR3 DNA follows: TGTGCCAGCGCCGAAGGGGGCGGTGGGGCAGATACGCAGTATTTT. Translated, it gives CASAEGGGGADTQYF.

In its sample, this clone was seen a few times. The chain employs TRBV6-5 and TRBJ1-1; D not certain. Germline lookup yields CDR1 MNHEY and CDR2 SVGAGI. The CDR3 covers 11 residues. Trimming stripped 4 bases from V and 8 bases from J, with 8 bases between. CDR3 protein: CASSSWREAFF. In DNA, the CDR3 is TGTGCCAGCAGTTCGTGGCGGGAAGCTTTCTTT.

This clone turned up a few times. The V and J genes are TRBV5-4 and TRBJ2-2, with TRBD2 matching over 7 bases. The CDR3 runs to 15 residues. Per the germline V gene, CDR1 is SGHNT and CDR2 is YYREEE (reference sequence). Trimming at V came to 1 base and at J to 4 bases, leaving 4 bases not matched to a gene. CDR3 DNA: TGTGCCAGCAGCTTGTGGACGGGAGGCACCGGGGAGCTGTTTTTT. Its protein product is CASSLWTGGTGELFF.

The V gene is TRBV10-3, the J gene TRBJ1-1, with no clear D. Trimming removed 3 bases from V and 4 bases from J, with 12 bases in between. Germline values: CDR1 ENHRY, CDR2 SYGVKD. The CDR3 is made up of 14 amino acids. For the CDR3, the DNA is TGTGCCATCAGTGAATATGGTTCGGTCACTGAAGCTTTCTTT. Protein product: CAISEYGSVTEAFF.

This chain joins TRBV2 and TRBJ1-1, with D unclear. The V gene lost 9 bases and the J gene lost 3 bases, with 14 bases spanning the gap. The CDR3 runs to 13 residues. The germline CDR1 and CDR2 sequences are SNHLY and FYNNEI. The CDR3 DNA sequence: TGTGCCAGTCGACCATTTGGGTACACTGAAGCTTTCTTT. This codes for CASRPFGYTEAFF.

This chain connects TRBV7-2 to TRBJ2-7; TRBD1 matches 7 bases. The CDR3 totals 14 residues. From germline, CDR1 is SGHTA and CDR2 FQGNSA. V was clipped by 6 bases and J by 2 bases; unmatched bases: 7. The chain's CDR3 is CASRKDRSAYEQYF. As DNA, the CDR3 is TGTGCCAGCAGAAAGGACAGGTCAGCCTACGAGCAGTACTTC.

This clone was counted only a few times. This chain uses TRBV5-1 with TRBJ1-1; tentative D call: TRBD1 (5 bases). The CDR3 totals 14 residues. Germline CDR1 and CDR2: SGHRS and YFSETQ. With 3 bases removed from V and 1 base from J, the gap between germline ends came to 10 bases. The CDR3 spells CASSSGLWNTEAFF. In DNA, the CDR3 is TGCGCCAGCAGCTCGGGACTCTGGAACACTGAAGCTTTCTTT.

This sequence joins TRBV6-1 and TRBJ1-1; D is undetermined. This CDR3 spans 14 amino acids. CDR1 and CDR2 (germline): MNHNS, SASEGT. The V end lost 6 bases, the J end lost 0 bases, and 11 bases lay between the germline ends. The CDR3 nucleotides are TGTGCCAGCAGCGAAAACATCCTGAACACTGAAGCTTTCTTT. This sequence encodes CASSENILNTEAFF.

The rearrangement links TRBV7-8 to TRBJ1-1; 8 nucleotides agree with TRBD1. Losses at the gene ends were 4 bases for V and 0 bases for J; bases not matched to a gene: 7. Germline V gene lookup returns CDR1 SGHVS and CDR2 FQNEAQ. This CDR3 is 16 amino acids long. In nucleotides, the CDR3 is TGTGCCAGCAGCTCGGACAGGGCTCGTATGAACACTGAAGCTTTCTTT. It translates to CASSSDRARMNTEAFF.

The V gene is TRBV12-2, the J gene TRBJ2-7; TRBD1, the table's D call, lacks a check against the DNA. TRBV12-2 is listed as a pseudogene. This CDR3 region has 16 residues. CDR3 DNA: TGTGCAAGTCGCTTAGCGGAACTGGACAACTCCTACGAGCAGTACTTC. Translation gives CASRLAELDNSYEQYF.

J is TRBJ1-2 and V is TRBV5-1; D may be TRBD1 (5 bases). Germline CDR1 is SGHRS and CDR2 is YFSETQ. This CDR3 contains 15 residues. V was clipped by 4 bases and J by 3 bases, with 16 bases between them. The CDR3: CASSAPGGKDYGYTF. The DNA of the CDR3 is TGCGCCAGCAGCGCTCCGGGGGGGAAGGACTATGGCTACACCTTC. The full variable domain, with the rest looked up from reference TRBV5-1 and TRBJ1-2, is KAGVTQTPRYLIKTRGQQVTLSCSPISGHRSVSWYQQTPGQGLQFLFEYFSETQRNKGNFPGRFSGRQFSNSRSEMNVSTLELGDSALYLCASSAPGGKDYGYTFGSGTRLTVV.

The chain employs TRBV9 and TRBJ1-3; D might be TRBD1 (6 bases). Germline values: CDR1 SGDLS, CDR2 YYNGEE. V lost 4 bases and J 0 bases, leaving 11 bases between the germline ends. The CDR3 contains 15 residues. CDR3 nucleotide sequence: TGTGCCAGCAGCCCAACAGGGAGCTCTGGAAACACCATATATTTT. Protein product: CASSPTGSSGNTIYF.

This clone was picked up a small number of times. The rearrangement uses TRBV5-6 and TRBJ1-5, with D perhaps TRBD1 (5 bases). The ends were cut back, 3 bases at V and 1 base at J, with 11 bases in the middle. Germline CDR1 reads SGHDT; CDR2 reads YYEEEE. The CDR3 has 15 amino acids. The CDR3 sequence is CASSSGLSSNQPQHF. The CDR3 nucleotides read TGTGCCAGCAGCTCGGGACTTTCCAGCAATCAGCCCCAGCATTTT.

This clone came up a few times. This chain links TRBV15 with TRBJ1-2, with a possible D match to TRBD1 (6 bases). Trimming removed 0 bases at V and 4 bases at J, with 15 bases between. This CDR3 comprises 16 residues. Germline V gives CDR1 LNHNV, CDR2 YYDKDF (reference sequence). CDR3 amino acids: CATSRDMGASPYGYTF. The CDR3 DNA follows: TGTGCCACCAGCAGAGATATGGGGGCCTCTCCCTATGGCTACACCTTC.